The 17 T cell receptor beta chains below all came from one sample that was sequenced in a study of blood T cells in healthy people across ages. Alongside a J-beta primer mix, a sample-barcoded 5' primer served in a second PCR lasting roughly 6 to 11 cycles. TCRdb itself ran the 5' RACE reads through MiXCR, one entry per CDR3 protein. The data show 750,000 to 850,000 distinct CDR3 sequences, 20% to 25% seen once. These data were also reused for a study on T cells of mothers and their children.

Input material: blood. The receptors originated from a boy between 10 and 17 years old in good health.

This clonotype was picked up a small number of times. The chain employs TRBV27 and TRBJ1-1; unclear D gene. The CDR3 is made up of 15 amino acids. Looked up from germline, CDR1 is MNHEY and CDR2 is SMNVEV (reference sequence). V gave up 6 bases and J gave up 2 bases, with 16 bases separating them. The DNA for the CDR3 is TGTGCCAGCAGATTCTTGGACCACCCAAACACTGAAGCTTTCTTT. Translation gives CASRFLDHPNTEAFF.

This clonotype has more than one count but fewer than ten. Sequence at one end of the junction differs from germline and may be a read error. This chain joins TRBV7-7 and TRBJ2-1; D ambiguous. The CDR3 consists of 13 residues. Germline lookup yields CDR1 SSHAT and CDR2 FNYEAQ (reference sequence). The CDR3 DNA sequence: TGTGCTAGCAGCTTAGAAGGGCGGTCGGGGCAGTTCTTC. Amino acid sequence: CASSLEGRSGQFF.

This chain joins TRBV29-1 and TRBJ1-2, with D tentatively TRBD1 (5 bases). Germline CDR1 and CDR2: SQVTM and ANQGSEA. The CDR3 runs 15 residues. Trimming cost V 0 bases and J 0 bases, with 11 bases left between them. Here the CDR3 reads CSVEDRVRANYGYTF. The CDR3, as DNA: TGCAGCGTTGAAGACAGGGTCCGAGCTAACTATGGCTACACCTTC.

This clonotype was counted only a few times. The chain has TRBV29-1 and TRBJ2-3; no clear D gene. From germline, CDR1 is SQVTM and CDR2 ANQGSEA. The CDR3 has 13 residues. V was shortened by 6 bases and J by 0 bases, with 10 bases between the two germline ends. The chain's CDR3 is CSVETGSTDTQYF. As DNA, the CDR3 is TGCAGCGTCGAAACTGGAAGCACAGATACGCAGTATTTT.

The CDR3 DNA follows: TGTGCCAGCAGCGCGCAAGTGGGACAGGGCAACATTCAGTACTTC. Residues: CASSAQVGQGNIQYF. The chain is built from TRBV9 and TRBJ2-4; 9 bases map to TRBD1. This CDR3 contains 15 residues. CDR1 is SGDLS, CDR2 YYNGEE, per germline. Trimming at V came to 3 bases and at J to 7 bases, leaving 8 bases not matched to a gene. Combining the CDR3 with reference TRBV9 and TRBJ2-4 gives the whole variable domain DSGVTQTPKHLITATGQRVTLRCSPRSGDLSVYWYQQSLDQGLQFLIQYYNGEERAKGNILERFSAQQFPDLHSELNLSSLELGDSALYFCASSAQVGQGNIQYFGAGTRLSVL.

The table lists this clonotype with many counts. The chain couples TRBV10-3 to TRBJ2-3, with TRBD2 matching over 12 bases. The CDR3 covers 15 residues. With 7 bases clipped from V and 3 bases from J, the junction kept 5 bases outside the gene matches. Germline values: CDR1 ENHRY, CDR2 SYGVKD. The CDR3 nucleotides are TGTGCCATCAATCCTAGCGGGAGGGGGACAGATACGCAGTATTTT. It codes for CAINPSGRGTDTQYF.

J is TRBJ2-5 and V is TRBV20-1; the match to TRBD2 covers 7 bases. This CDR3 has 12 amino acids. V shed 5 bases and J 5 bases; nucleotides not matched to a gene: 5. From germline, CDR1 is DFQATT and CDR2 SNEGSKA (reference sequence). The CDR3 region is CSAGLGGETQYF. CDR3 sequence (DNA): TGCAGTGCTGGTCTGGGAGGGGAGACCCAGTACTTC.

The chain joins TRBV25-1 to TRBJ2-1, with 8 bases identical to TRBD1. The CDR3 is 16 amino acids. J lost 0 bases, V lost 3 bases, and 4 bases had no gene match. Germline V gives CDR1 MGHDK, CDR2 SYGVNS. CDR3 coding DNA: TGTGCCAGCAGTGACAACAGGGGGAGCTCCTACAATGAGCAGTTCTTC. Its protein is CASSDNRGSSYNEQFF.

The gene calls are TRBV20-1 and TRBJ1-1; a weak D match, TRBD1 (5 bases). The germline CDR1 and CDR2 sequences are DFQATT and SNEGSKA (reference sequence). The CDR3 extends over 15 amino acids. Deletions cut 0 bases from V and 2 bases from J, with 13 bases between. CDR3 protein: CSARDILRGNTEAFF. In DNA, the CDR3 is TGCAGTGCTAGAGATATTTTAAGGGGAAACACTGAAGCTTTCTTT.

The chain links TRBV15 to TRBJ1-4; D is uncertain. Trimming removed 1 base from V and 0 bases from J, with 9 bases in between. CDR1 and CDR2 (germline): LNHNV, YYDKDF (reference sequence). The CDR3 contains 16 residues. This chain's CDR3 is CATSRVFTATNEKLFF. CDR3 bases: TGTGCCACCAGCAGAGTGTTTACAGCAACTAATGAAAAACTGTTTTTT.

This rearrangement joins TRBV29-1 to TRBJ2-5; weak D call: TRBD1 (6 bases). The length of the CDR3 is 13 residues. Germline CDR1 is SQVTM and CDR2 is ANQGSEA. V gave up 7 bases and J gave up 5 bases, with 17 bases separating them. CDR3 coding DNA: TGCAGCGCCGAGAGACAGGCAGGGGAGACCCAGTACTTC. Protein: CSAERQAGETQYF.

The table lists this clonotype with a few counts. CDR3 sequence reads: CASSQRASDVPTYEQYF. The DNA of the CDR3 is TGTGCCAGCAGCCAAAGAGCTTCGGACGTCCCAACCTACGAGCAGTACTTC. V usage is TRBV4-2 and J usage is TRBJ2-5, with no clear D. The assigned J gene may be wrong: the sequence end matches TRBJ2-7 better. Per the germline V gene, CDR1 is LGHNA and CDR2 is YNFKEQ. The CDR3 totals 17 residues.

The table lists this clonotype with a few counts. The rearrangement uses TRBV29-1 and TRBJ2-2; 7 bases are a match to TRBD1. The CDR3 has 14 amino acids. In germline, CDR1 is SQVTM, CDR2 ANQGSEA. The trim removed 4 bases at V and 5 bases at J, leaving 7 bases unmatched. This CDR3 reads CSVGDTRGTGELFF. DNA for the CDR3: TGCAGCGTTGGGGACACCAGGGGGACCGGGGAGCTGTTTTTT.

The rearrangement links TRBV4-3 to TRBJ2-7; possible D gene TRBD1, 6 bases. Germline V gene lookup returns CDR1 LGHNA and CDR2 YSLEER. This CDR3 spans 16 amino acids. Trimming pared 1 base from V and 2 bases from J, leaving 15 bases between. CDR3 residues: CASSQGQASATYEQYF. The CDR3 DNA sequence: TGCGCCAGCAGCCAAGGACAGGCCTCAGCCACCTACGAGCAGTACTTC.

This chain uses TRBV6-5 with TRBJ2-5; 7 bases match TRBD1. The DNA matches TRBJ2-7 better at its end, which makes the J call doubtful. Germline-derived CDR1 and CDR2 are MNHEY and SVGAGI. This CDR3 has 15 amino acids. Written as DNA, the CDR3 is TGTGCCAGCAGTTACTCGGGACAGCGGAGCTACGAGCAGTACTTC. It encodes CASSYSGQRSYEQYF.

The chain is built from TRBV9 and TRBJ2-1, with a weak D call TRBD1 (5 bases). The CDR3 is 16 amino acids. Trimming left V 1 base short and J 6 bases short, with 17 bases between. Germline-derived CDR1 and CDR2 are SGDLS and YYNGEE. As DNA, the CDR3 is TGTGCCAGCAGCGTATTCGGTTCTAGGGGCATCAATGAGCAGTTCTTC. Its translation is CASSVFGSRGINEQFF.

The genes are TRBV6-6 and TRBJ2-5; D is unresolved. CDR3 length: 14 residues. The ends were cut back, 2 bases at V and 3 bases at J, with 10 bases in the middle. Germline CDR1 reads MNHNY; CDR2 reads SVGAGI (reference sequence). CDR3 nucleotide sequence: TGTGCCAGCAGTTACCAGCGCGGAGAAGAGACCCAGTACTTC. It translates to CASSYQRGEETQYF.